Below, 24 T cell receptor beta chains from the same sample are listed, as sequenced in a study of T cells expressing NK-cell markers (dated by TCRdb to 2018 to 2021). The protocol used for the library was 5' RACE. The sequencer listed for this sample is Illumina HiSeq 2000. After reprocessing by TCRdb, each CDR3 protein sequence is one entry, and no DNA is given. The record for this sample contains roughly 380,000 distinct CDR3 sequences. 5.2% of the sample comes from the top ten. Input material: blood T cells: a sorted CD56 or NKG2C T cell subset, CD4+ or CD8+ T cells, or bulk PBMC T cells (not recorded which). Receptor source: a man aged 18 to 69 in good health.

The chain recombines TRBV5-1 with TRBJ2-3; TCRdb names TRBD2, which stays unverified in the absence of DNA. The CDR3 consists of 14 residues. Germline V gene lookup returns CDR1 SGHRS and CDR2 YFSETQ. This CDR3 reads CASSPRATEDTQYF. The full variable domain, with the rest looked up from reference TRBV5-1 and TRBJ2-3, is KAGVTQTPRYLIKTRGQQVTLSCSPISGHRSVSWYQQTPGQGLQFLFEYFSETQRNKGNFPGRFSGRQFSNSRSEMNVSTLELGDSALYLCASSPRATEDTQYFGPGTRLTVL.

The rearrangement links TRBV20-1 to TRBJ2-1; TCRdb returns TRBD2, unconfirmable since there is no DNA. Germline-derived CDR1 and CDR2 are DFQATT and SNEGSKA (reference sequence). CDR3 length: 14 residues. Here the CDR3 reads CSAQSGGAGNEQFF.

V usage is TRBV7-2 and J usage is TRBJ2-7. This CDR3 contains 15 residues. The germline V gene has CDR1 SGHTA and CDR2 FQGNSA. CDR3 residues: CASRGENTRSYEQYF.

The J gene is TRBJ2-3, the V gene TRBV3-1. This CDR3 is built from 16 residues. Per the germline V gene, CDR1 is LGHDT and CDR2 is YNNKEL (reference sequence). The CDR3 here is CASSRKGSYSTDTQYF.

This rearrangement joins TRBV18 to TRBJ2-7; TCRdb gives TRBD1 as the D gene, but with no DNA this cannot be confirmed. The CDR3 covers 17 residues. Germline CDR1 KGHSH, CDR2 LQKENI. The CDR3 loop reads CASSPPLGSGKTYEQYF.

The J gene is TRBJ1-1, the V gene TRBV20-1. There are 14 residues in the CDR3. Germline V gene data show CDR1 as DFQATT and CDR2 as SNEGSKA (reference sequence). Here the CDR3 reads CSARDPTTATEAFF.

The chain links TRBV6-5 to TRBJ2-2; TCRdb designates TRBD1, a call that cannot be tested without DNA. Germline V lookup: CDR1 MNHEY, CDR2 SVGAGI. The CDR3 covers 16 residues. CDR3 loop: CASSYRGQRNTGELFF.

The rearrangement joins TRBV15 to TRBJ1-2; the D call of TRBD1 rests on TCRdb alone, since no DNA is present to check it. The germline CDR1 and CDR2 sequences are LNHNV and YYDKDF (reference sequence). This CDR3 has 16 amino acids. The CDR3 protein is CATSRDTGALSYGYTF.

The chain joins TRBV7-3 to TRBJ2-7; lacking DNA, the TRBD1 call made by TCRdb goes unchecked. This CDR3 comprises 15 residues. Germline assignment: CDR1 SGHTA and CDR2 FQGTGA. CDR3 protein: CASSLTQGRPYEQYF. Supplemented by reference TRBV7-3 and TRBJ2-7, the full variable domain reads GAGVSQTPSNKVTEKGKYVELRCDPISGHTALYWYRQSLGQGPEFLIYFQGTGAADDSGLPNDRFFAVRPEGSVSTLKIQRTERGDSAVYLCASSLTQGRPYEQYFGPGTRLTVT.

The V call is TRBV20-1, the J call TRBJ2-4; TCRdb returns TRBD1, unconfirmable since there is no DNA. This CDR3 is 17 amino acids long. The germline gives CDR1 DFQATT, CDR2 SNEGSKA (reference sequence). The CDR3 reads CSAPAVGGGLAKNIQYF.

The rearrangement links TRBV7-9 to TRBJ2-5; TCRdb's D call of TRBD1 is untestable without DNA. Germline V gene sequence: CDR1 SEHNR, CDR2 FQNEAQ (reference sequence). The CDR3 extends over 16 amino acids. CDR3 residues: CASSLAGTGSQETQYF.

The chain combines TRBV12-3 or TRBV12-4 with TRBJ2-1; no DNA is available, so the TRBD1 call from TCRdb remains unchecked. The CDR3 spans 15 residues. This chain's CDR3 is CASSPRDRPYNEQFF.

The rearrangement joins TRBV7-8 to TRBJ2-1; TCRdb calls TRBD2, which cannot be checked without DNA. This CDR3 is 16 amino acids long. Germline values: CDR1 SGHVS, CDR2 FQNEAQ. The CDR3 reads CASSPARTSVGNEQFF.

This chain joins TRBV6-5 and TRBJ2-7; TCRdb designates TRBD1, a call that cannot be tested without DNA. The CDR3 is 14 residues long. Germline assignment: CDR1 MNHEY and CDR2 SVGAGI. CDR3 in amino acids: CASSYSGTDYEQYF.

The chain combines TRBV11-1 with TRBJ2-1. This CDR3 region has 16 residues. CDR1 is SGHAT, CDR2 FQDESV, per germline (reference sequence). The CDR3 is CASSSYRGSSYNEQFF.

The chain couples TRBV7-9 to TRBJ1-3. The CDR3 is made up of 12 amino acids. CDR1 is SEHNR, CDR2 FQNEAQ, per germline (reference sequence). CDR3 amino acids: CALDSSGNTIYF.

The rearrangement links TRBV29-1 to TRBJ1-1. The germline gives CDR1 SQVTM, CDR2 ANQGSEA. The CDR3 consists of 15 residues. CDR3 sequence: CSVPSQRRMNTEAFF.

The V gene is TRBV15, the J gene TRBJ2-7; TCRdb reports TRBD1, a call that lacks DNA to check it against. CDR3 size: 14 residues. Per the germline V gene, CDR1 is LNHNV and CDR2 is YYDKDF (reference sequence). CDR3 protein: CATSPGGSFYEQYF.

The chain is built from TRBV6-1 and TRBJ1-6; lacking DNA, the TRBD1 call made by TCRdb goes unchecked. Germline V CDR1 and CDR2: MNHNS, SASEGT. The CDR3 covers 16 residues. The CDR3 region is CASREAAGQGASPLHF.

The chain carries TRBV5-1 and TRBJ2-2; TCRdb's D gene call, TRBD1, goes unchecked for lack of DNA. Germline V gives CDR1 SGHRS, CDR2 YFSETQ. There are 13 residues in the CDR3. CDR3 in amino acids: CASSVQGVGELFF.

V and J are TRBV30 and TRBJ1-2. The germline V gene encodes CDR1 GTSNPN and CDR2 SVGIG (reference sequence). The CDR3 runs to 14 residues. The CDR3 sequence: CAWSVPDRSTGYTF.

This chain connects TRBV20-1 to TRBJ2-1; as DNA is missing, the TRBD1 call by TCRdb cannot be tested. From germline, CDR1 is DFQATT and CDR2 SNEGSKA (reference sequence). This CDR3 comprises 13 residues. This CDR3 reads CSAAGGSYNEQFF.

V and J are TRBV21-1 and TRBJ1-5; absent DNA, TCRdb's TRBD1 call cannot be checked. TRBV21-1 is a recognized pseudogene. This CDR3 comprises 20 residues. CDR3 protein: CASSKEKPTDREYSNQPQHF.

This chain connects TRBV6-5 to TRBJ1-6. Germline CDR1 reads MNHEY; CDR2 reads SVGAGI. The CDR3 totals 15 residues. The CDR3 reads CASSFRAHGDSPLHF.